What follows are 14 T cell receptor beta chains derived from one specimen sequenced in a study of Graves' ophthalmopathy and Graves' hyperthyroidism. Amplification of the TCR beta CDR3 regions used RNA transcripts (as template). Second-round multiplex PCR came after a first-round RT-PCR that employed HTBI primers. TCRdb re-called the multiplex PCR reads with MiXCR, one entry per CDR3 protein. The data contain about 700,000 distinct CDR3 sequences, approximately 40% of them singletons. The sample comprised peripheral blood. These TCRs come from an adult man with Graves' ophthalmopathy.

This clonotype was observed at least ten times. The chain links TRBV20-1 to TRBJ1-1; D unresolved. Germline CDR1 and CDR2: DFQATT and SNEGSKA (reference sequence). V lost 2 bases to trimming and J lost 1 base, with 8 bases between them. This CDR3 is built from 13 residues. The CDR3: CSARPRQNTEAFF. CDR3 DNA: TGCAGTGCTAGACCCAGGCAGAACACTGAAGCTTTCTTT.

The chain has TRBV7-9 and TRBJ2-7; TRBD2 matches at 8 bases. Germline V lookup: CDR1 SEHNR, CDR2 FQNEAQ (reference sequence). Trimming took 3 bases from V and 2 from J; bases not matched to a gene: 3. The CDR3 runs 14 residues. CDR3 residues: CASSFRGGAYEQYF. CDR3 DNA: TGTGCCAGCAGCTTTCGGGGGGGCGCCTACGAGCAGTACTTC.

Regarding this clonotype: A read error may produce the germline difference seen at one junction end. The chain couples TRBV29-1 to TRBJ2-7, with TRBD2 as a possible D gene (7 bases). CDR1 is SQVTM and CDR2 is ANQGSEA in the germline V gene. CDR3 length: 14 residues. This chain's CDR3 is CSVEGGGLGYEQHF. CDR3 coding DNA: TGCAGCGTTGAAGGGGGGGGGCTGGGCTACGAGCAGCACTTC.

Remarks on this clonotype: At one end, the junction sequence differs from germline, possibly due to a read error. This rearrangement joins TRBV10-3 to TRBJ2-2, with D perhaps assigned TRBD1 or TRBD2 (6 bases each). The CDR3 is made up of 17 amino acids. The germline gives CDR1 ENHRY, CDR2 SYGVKD. The DNA of the CDR3 is TGTGCCAGCAGTTACGGCAGGGGTGGAGGGTCGACCGGGGAGCTGTTTTTT. Residues: CASSYGRGGGSTGELFF.

CDR3 DNA sequence: TGTGCCAGCAGCCAAGATATTGGGATGGGAGGCTACACCTTC. Amino acid sequence: CASSQDIGMGGYTF. The chain joins TRBV25-1 to TRBJ1-2; D is uncertain. V was cut by 6 bases and J by 8 bases, with 19 bases left in between. This CDR3 has 14 amino acids. Germline V gene lookup returns CDR1 MGHDK and CDR2 SYGVNS.

This clonotype was counted ten times or more. The CDR3 DNA reads TGTGCCAGCAGTGAAATGTGGCAGGGACGCTACACCTTC. This codes for CASSEMWQGRYTF. V is TRBV2 and J is TRBJ1-2, with D possibly matching TRBD1 (5 bases). V was trimmed by 2 bases and J by 9 bases, leaving 13 bases between them. The CDR3 spans 13 residues. In germline, CDR1 is SNHLY, CDR2 FYNNEI. Combining the CDR3 with reference TRBV2 and TRBJ1-2 gives the whole variable domain EPEVTQTPSHQVTQMGQEVILRCVPISNHLYFYWYRQILGQKVEFLVSFYNNEISEKSEIFDDQFSVERPDGSNFTLKIRSTKLEDSAMYFCASSEMWQGRYTFGSGTRLTVV.

This clonotype was observed at least ten times. J is TRBJ1-5 and V is TRBV29-1; TRBD1 is a possible D gene (5 bases). CDR3 length equals 13 residues. V dropped 4 bases and J dropped 2 bases, with 9 bases sitting between them. Germline CDR1 and CDR2: SQVTM and ANQGSEA. The CDR3, as DNA: TGCAGCGTTGGGGGGGACGGCAATCAGCCCCAGCATTTT. Its protein product is CSVGGDGNQPQHF.

This clonotype has a handful of counts. The chain combines TRBV4-3 with TRBJ1-5; 10 nucleotides match TRBD1. CDR1 is LGHNA, CDR2 YSLEER, per germline. The CDR3 loop spans 15 amino acids. V shed 6 bases, J shed 3 bases, and the junction held 5 bases outside the gene matches. CDR3 amino acids: CASSRTGGANQPQHF. The CDR3 DNA follows: TGCGCCAGCAGTCGGACAGGGGGGGCCAATCAGCCCCAGCATTTT.

This clonotype was detected many times. This chain connects TRBV29-1 to TRBJ1-4; D unclear. Trimming removed 4 bases at V and 8 bases at J, with 8 bases between. The CDR3 runs 11 residues. In germline, CDR1 is SQVTM, CDR2 ANQGSEA. As DNA, the CDR3 is TGCAGCGTTGGAGGGCAAGAAAAACTGTTTTTT. Its translation is CSVGGQEKLFF.

The V and J genes are TRBV9 and TRBJ2-7, with TRBD1 identical over 9 bases. Looked up from germline, CDR1 is SGDLS and CDR2 is YYNGEE. Trimming removed 1 base from V and 7 bases from J; junction bases left unmatched: 9. The CDR3 length is 15 residues. The CDR3 spells CASSVTGGRAGEQYF. The CDR3 bases are TGTGCCAGCAGCGTAACAGGGGGCCGCGCCGGGGAGCAGTACTTC.

This clonotype was seen ten or more times. The chain has TRBV19 and TRBJ1-2; a weak D match, TRBD1 (5 bases). Germline CDR1 LNHDA, CDR2 SQIVND (reference sequence). The ends were cut back, 5 bases at V and 7 bases at J, with 26 bases in the middle. The CDR3 extends over 17 amino acids. CDR3 residues: CASSWRVGTEMGRGYTF. The CDR3 region has the DNA TGTGCCAGTAGTTGGAGAGTAGGGACCGAAATGGGTCGTGGCTACACCTTC.

V usage is TRBV11-2 and J usage is TRBJ1-2; no firm D call. This CDR3 comprises 13 residues. The germline V gene encodes CDR1 SGHAT and CDR2 FQNNGV. V dropped 11 bases and J dropped 3 bases, with 16 bases sitting between them. As DNA, the CDR3 is TGTGCCTGGAGTGTCGGCAGTTACTATGGCTACACCTTC. The encoded protein is CAWSVGSYYGYTF.

V is TRBV7-2 and J is TRBJ1-4, with 7 bases identical to TRBD1. Germline trimming cut 1 base from V and 0 bases from J; bases unmatched to any gene: 2. Germline assignment: CDR1 SGHTA and CDR2 FQGNSA. The CDR3 loop spans 16 amino acids. CDR3 amino acids: CASSLGGQPTNEKLFF. CDR3 DNA: TGTGCCAGCAGCTTAGGGGGACAGCCAACTAATGAAAAACTGTTTTTT.

The rearrangement uses TRBV29-1 and TRBJ1-1; 8 bases align to TRBD1. The germline gives CDR1 SQVTM, CDR2 ANQGSEA. Trimming took 8 bases from V and 3 from J; bases not matched to a gene: 8. The length of the CDR3 is 13 residues. The CDR3 loop reads CSLDRGADTEAFF. The CDR3 DNA reads TGCAGCTTAGACAGGGGAGCCGACACTGAAGCTTTCTTT.